Described below is a single TCR beta chain sequence and its context. The antigen remains undetermined. The ends were cut back, 0 bases at V and 6 bases at J, with 11 bases in the middle. The CDR3 sequence is 14 residues long. Germline values: CDR1 MNHEY, CDR2 SMNVEV (reference sequence). The data are from a study of blood T cells in healthy people across ages. General study findings and limits: Estimates drawn from one million T cells were deemed to understate diversity.

Next came a second PCR, run for about 6 to 12 cycles, which used a sample-barcoded 5' primer along with a J-beta primer mix. TCRdb processed the 5' RACE reads anew with MiXCR; each CDR3 protein has one entry. In the table there are hundreds of thousands of distinct CDR3 sequences, 20% to 30% of which are singletons. The same sample was also used in a study of T cells of mothers and their children. Turning to that study: Researchers put all of the extracted RNA into cDNA synthesis, using roughly 1.5 ug per 15 ul.

This receptor was taken from a boy aged 5-17 years in good health. The chain has TRBV27 and TRBJ1-1, with a weak D call TRBD1 (5 bases). Sequencing was performed on blood. As DNA, the CDR3 is TGTGCCAGCAGTTTATCGATAGAGGGGCCTGAAGCTTTCTTT. Translated: CASSLSIEGPEAFF.